The 29 T cell receptor beta chains reported below all come from one sample, sequenced in a study of spatial heterogeneity in lung cancer. General study results and limits: Mutation counts in tumors were tracked by counts of expanded intratumoral alpha and beta TCRs.

The antigens for these receptors are not known. TCRdb reanalysed the 5' RACE reads using MiXCR and keeps one entry per CDR3 protein. Here the sample spans over 15,000 distinct CDR3 sequences, approximately 7% being singletons. Time point specified: sample taken at primary tumor resection. Sample: lung tumor tissue, taken at surgery. The receptors were sampled from a female donor with early-stage non-small cell lung cancer.

A note on this clonotype: A read error may account for a junction end that differs from germline. CDR3 residues: CACSFHGAYEQYF. CDR3 in DNA: TGTGCCTGCAGCTTCCACGGGGCCTACGAGCAGTACTTC. The genes are TRBV7-3 and TRBJ2-7, with D tentatively TRBD2 (5 bases). This CDR3 has 13 residues. In germline, CDR1 is SGHTA, CDR2 FQGTGA. Combining the CDR3 with reference TRBV7-3 and TRBJ2-7 gives the whole variable domain GAGVSQTPSNKVTEKGKYVELRCDPISGHTALYWYRQSLGQGPEFLIYFQGTGAADDSGLPNDRFFAVRPEGSVSTLKIQRTERGDSAVYLCACSFHGAYEQYFGPGTRLTVT.

This clonotype was detected ten times or more. The chain joins TRBV2 to TRBJ1-1; no reliable D call. Trimming left V 0 bases short and J 7 bases short, with 9 bases between. The CDR3 has 13 residues. Germline loops: CDR1 SNHLY, CDR2 FYNNEI. CDR3 DNA sequence: TGTGCCAGCAGTGAAGCAGCGAGGAGTGAAGCTTTCTTT. This gives the protein CASSEAARSEAFF.

The V and J genes are TRBV14 and TRBJ1-2, with TRBD1 matching over 7 bases. The CDR3 contains 13 residues. V trimming: 7 bases; J trimming: 13 bases; junction bases outside the gene matches: 15. The germline V gene has CDR1 SGHDN and CDR2 FVKESK. CDR3 region: CASTSSTGTVFTF. CDR3 nucleotides: TGTGCCAGCACATCTTCAACCGGGACAGTATTCACCTTC.

Many counts were recorded for this clonotype. This chain joins TRBV9 and TRBJ1-1; D is unresolved. This CDR3 spans 15 amino acids. Germline CDR1 reads SGDLS; CDR2 reads YYNGEE. V gave up 7 bases and J gave up 6 bases, with 22 bases separating them. Written as DNA, the CDR3 is TGTGCCAGCGGTAAACGGAACGCGGACCGTGCTGAAGCTTTCTTT. Translating it yields CASGKRNADRAEAFF.

This chain connects TRBV7-3 to TRBJ2-6; D is unresolved. CDR3 length: 17 amino acids. In germline, CDR1 is SGHTA, CDR2 FQGTGA. The V gene lost 0 bases and the J gene lost 1 base, with 10 bases spanning the gap. The CDR3: CASSLTGRISGANVLTF. The CDR3, as DNA: TGTGCCAGCAGCTTAACAGGACGTATATCTGGGGCCAACGTCCTGACTTTC.

This clonotype was picked up a small number of times. V is TRBV5-1 and J is TRBJ1-1; a possible D gene is TRBD1 (6 bases). Germline-derived CDR1 and CDR2 are SGHRS and YFSETQ. The CDR3 sequence is 13 residues long. V shed 2 bases and J shed 5 bases, with 10 bases lying between them. The CDR3 reads CASSFGGATEAFF. CDR3 in DNA: TGCGCCAGCAGCTTTGGGGGGGCGACTGAAGCTTTCTTT. Drawing the rest from reference TRBV5-1 and TRBJ1-1, the complete variable domain is KAGVTQTPRYLIKTRGQQVTLSCSPISGHRSVSWYQQTPGQGLQFLFEYFSETQRNKGNFPGRFSGRQFSNSRSEMNVSTLELGDSALYLCASSFGGATEAFFGQGTRLTVV.

Relative to its sample, this clonotype is medium-sized. This rearrangement joins TRBV5-1 to TRBJ1-6, with D tentatively TRBD1 (5 bases). CDR1 and CDR2 from the germline V gene are SGHRS and YFSETQ. This CDR3 has 17 residues. The V and J ends lost 0 bases and 10 bases respectively, with 20 bases between them. The CDR3 nucleotides are TGCGCCAGCAGCTTGGAGGGTACCCGGCAGGGTGGATCACCCCTCCACTTT. Its translation: CASSLEGTRQGGSPLHF.

In this sample, this clonotype turned up a few times. The junction departs from the called germline gene at one end, perhaps through a read error. The chain couples TRBV7-2 to TRBJ2-7; tentative D call: TRBD2 (5 bases). CDR1 and CDR2 from the germline V gene are SGHTA and FQGNSA. CDR3 size: 13 residues. The CDR3, as DNA: TGTGCCAGCAGCCCTGAGGGTTGGGCATTCTCAGACTTC. Protein: CASSPEGWAFSDF.

This clonotype came up many times. CDR3 nucleotide sequence: TGTGCCAGCAGCCTAAGGGATTCACCCCTCCACTTT. It is translated as CASSLRDSPLHF. The V call is TRBV13, the J call TRBJ1-6, with D uncertain. The germline gives CDR1 PRHDT, CDR2 FYEKMQ (reference sequence). The CDR3 sequence is 12 residues long. The germline V and J ends were trimmed by 5 bases and 8 bases, with 7 bases remaining between them.

By share, this clonotype counts as medium-sized. J is TRBJ2-3 and V is TRBV5-1; 7 bases agree with TRBD1. Germline CDR1 SGHRS, CDR2 YFSETQ. With 4 bases clipped from V and 4 bases from J, the junction kept 0 bases outside the gene matches. The CDR3 has 12 residues. The CDR3 loop reads CASSTGADTQYF. CDR3 DNA: TGCGCCAGCAGCACAGGGGCAGATACGCAGTATTTT.

This clonotype was observed many times. The chain combines TRBV7-8 with TRBJ1-5; a possible D gene is TRBD1 (5 bases). Per the germline V gene, CDR1 is SGHVS and CDR2 is FQNEAQ. The CDR3 contains 13 residues. V shed 8 bases and J shed 4 bases, with 12 bases lying between them. The CDR3 spells CASGRGSNQPQHF. DNA for the CDR3: TGTGCCAGCGGGAGGGGTTCGAATCAGCCCCAGCATTTT.

Many counts were recorded for this clonotype. The CDR3 nucleotides are TGCGCCAGCAGCCAAGATAAGGGGGGCGCACGAGGGGAGACCCAGTACTTC. Its protein product is CASSQDKGGARGETQYF. The rearrangement joins TRBV4-1 to TRBJ2-5; either TRBD1 or TRBD2 may fit D (6 bases each). The CDR3 has 17 amino acids. From germline, CDR1 is MGHRA and CDR2 YSYEKL. Trimming removed 0 bases at V and 5 bases at J, with 19 bases between.

This clonotype was picked up many times. The genes are TRBV5-1 and TRBJ1-1; tentative D call: TRBD1 (6 bases). Germline V gene lookup returns CDR1 SGHRS and CDR2 YFSETQ. Trimming stripped 6 bases from V and 0 bases from J, with 15 bases between. CDR3 length: 15 amino acids. The CDR3 region is CASTPRGAMNTEAFF. In DNA, the CDR3 is TGCGCCAGCACCCCCCGGGGGGCCATGAACACTGAAGCTTTCTTT. The variable domain in full, with the rest retrieved from reference TRBV5-1 and TRBJ1-1, is KAGVTQTPRYLIKTRGQQVTLSCSPISGHRSVSWYQQTPGQGLQFLFEYFSETQRNKGNFPGRFSGRQFSNSRSEMNVSTLELGDSALYLCASTPRGAMNTEAFFGQGTRLTVV.

The V and J genes are TRBV7-7 and TRBJ2-5, with TRBD2 matching over 11 bases. Germline CDR1 is SSHAT and CDR2 is FNYEAQ (reference sequence). V lost 1 base and J lost 2; bases outside the gene matches: 6. This CDR3 is built from 17 residues. CDR3 loop: CASSLGGTSGLQETQYF. The CDR3 DNA is TGTGCCAGCAGCTTAGGAGGGACTAGCGGATTACAAGAGACCCAGTACTTC.

This clonotype showed up many times. The chain employs TRBV7-9 and TRBJ1-2; no clear D gene. Germline loops: CDR1 SEHNR, CDR2 FQNEAQ (reference sequence). Between the trimmed V and J ends, which lost 3 bases and 1 base, there was a span of 21 bases. This CDR3 contains 18 residues. CDR3 bases: TGTGCCAGCAGCTTCAGTCTTGGAGGTTCTCCGAGTAACTATGGCTACACCTTC. This gives the protein CASSFSLGGSPSNYGYTF.

Judged by abundance, this clonotype is medium-sized (0.01 to 0.1%). V and J are TRBV7-9 and TRBJ1-1; 7 bases map to TRBD1. The CDR3 loop spans 13 amino acids. Germline values: CDR1 SEHNR, CDR2 FQNEAQ (reference sequence). Trimming cost V 8 bases and J 0 bases; bases outside gene matches: 3. In nucleotides, the CDR3 is TGTGCCAGCTTTGACAGGGTGAACACTGAAGCTTTCTTT. Amino acid sequence: CASFDRVNTEAFF.

This clonotype occurred a few times. J is TRBJ2-2 and V is TRBV6-2 or TRBV6-3; possibly TRBD1 for D (5 bases). The CDR3 sequence is 16 residues long. The germline V gene encodes CDR1 MNHEY and CDR2 SVGEGT. V shed 6 bases and J shed 6 bases, with 20 bases lying between them. DNA of the CDR3: TGTGCCAGCAGCCCCCTAGGGGTAAAGTTGGCCGGGGAGCTGTTTTTT. This encodes CASSPLGVKLAGELFF.

The chain uses TRBV6-1 and TRBJ2-3; D uncertain. V dropped 4 bases and J dropped 4 bases, with 9 bases sitting between them. Germline V gene sequence: CDR1 MNHNS, CDR2 SASEGT. The CDR3 loop spans 13 amino acids. CDR3: CASSGTAADTQYF. CDR3 nucleotides: TGTGCCAGCAGTGGTACAGCCGCAGATACGCAGTATTTT.

This clonotype appeared many times. The CDR3 DNA reads as TGTGCCAGCAGCCTTCAGGGAAACACCATATATTTT. Protein sequence: CASSLQGNTIYF. The chain couples TRBV25-1 to TRBJ1-3; D uncertain. The CDR3 has 12 residues. The V gene's germline CDR1 is MGHDK and CDR2 SYGVNS. V lost 6 bases, J lost 4 bases, and 7 bases lay in between.

This clonotype was observed many times. V is TRBV7-3 and J is TRBJ2-2, with unresolved D. This CDR3 has 13 residues. Germline V gene lookup returns CDR1 SGHTA and CDR2 FQGTGA. The V and J ends lost 4 bases and 4 bases respectively, with 7 bases between them. The CDR3 nucleotides are TGTGCCAGCAGCTCCGAGTTCACCGGGGAGCTGTTTTTT. Translated, it gives CASSSEFTGELFF.

This clonotype was observed many times. The V call is TRBV24-1, the J call TRBJ2-7, with 10 bases aligning to TRBD2. Trimming took 4 bases from V and 3 from J; bases not matched to a gene: 5. The germline CDR1 and CDR2 sequences are KGHDR and SFDVKD. The CDR3 contains 15 residues. CDR3 loop: CATSDRTSGIYEQYF. The DNA for the CDR3 is TGTGCCACCAGTGACAGGACTAGCGGAATCTACGAGCAGTACTTC.

The sample holds a few counts of this clonotype. This chain connects TRBV7-7 to TRBJ2-3; maybe TRBD2 (7 bases). The germline gives CDR1 SSHAT, CDR2 FNYEAQ (reference sequence). Trimming took off 1 base at V and 1 base at J, with 9 bases between the two ends. The CDR3 has 15 amino acids. The CDR3 sequence is CASSLGGGGTDTQYF. The CDR3 DNA reads TGTGCCAGCAGCTTAGGGGGGGGCGGCACAGATACGCAGTATTTT.

This clonotype was seen only a few times. The chain uses TRBV20-1 and TRBJ2-3; D is perhaps TRBD1 (5 bases). The V end lost 5 bases, the J end lost 0 bases, and 15 bases lay between the germline ends. Per the germline V gene, CDR1 is DFQATT and CDR2 is SNEGSKA (reference sequence). The length of the CDR3 is 15 residues. CDR3 bases: TGCAGTGCTTCAGGATCAGGGCAAAGCACAGATACGCAGTATTTT. This encodes CSASGSGQSTDTQYF.

This clonotype was seen ten or more times. The chain has TRBV27 and TRBJ1-2, with a weak D call TRBD1 (5 bases). CDR1 is MNHEY and CDR2 is SMNVEV in the germline V gene (reference sequence). V gave up 0 bases and J gave up 7 bases, with 12 bases separating them. This CDR3 spans 14 amino acids. The CDR3 nucleotides are TGTGCCAGCAGTTTATCAGGGGTCGCCACTGGCTACACCTTC. Amino acids: CASSLSGVATGYTF.

This clonotype was seen ten or more times. CDR3 DNA sequence: TGTGCCAGCAGCTTGGCCTCGCGCCCCGGGGAGCTGTTTTTT. Encoded protein: CASSLASRPGELFF. V is TRBV5-4 and J is TRBJ2-2; D is ambiguous. Germline lookup yields CDR1 SGHNT and CDR2 YYREEE (reference sequence). The V end was cut by 0 bases, the J end by 6 bases, with 9 bases between. The CDR3 loop spans 14 amino acids.

This clonotype was detected many times. The chain combines TRBV12-3 or TRBV12-4 with TRBJ1-6, with D perhaps matching TRBD1 (6 bases). The length of the CDR3 is 15 residues. V was trimmed by 3 bases and J by 6 bases, leaving 12 bases between them. The CDR3 here is CASSLFTGINSPLHF. The CDR3 DNA is TGTGCCAGCAGTTTGTTTACAGGGATTAATTCACCCCTCCACTTT.

This sequence joins TRBV20-1 and TRBJ2-5; 8 bases fit TRBD1. The CDR3 has 18 amino acids. V trimming: 0 bases; J trimming: 5 bases; junction bases outside the gene matches: 17. The germline V gene encodes CDR1 DFQATT and CDR2 SNEGSKA (reference sequence). The CDR3 DNA reads as TGCAGTGCTAGAGATCCCTTTACTGGGACAGGAGGCCGGGAGACCCAGTACTTC. Amino acids: CSARDPFTGTGGRETQYF.

This clonotype was counted at least ten times. The rearrangement joins TRBV7-7 to TRBJ2-3; D possibly corresponds to TRBD2 (6 bases). V lost 1 base and J 3 bases, leaving 11 bases between the germline ends. Germline V gene sequence: CDR1 SSHAT, CDR2 FNYEAQ (reference sequence). The CDR3 sequence is 15 residues long. In nucleotides, the CDR3 is TGTGCCAGCAGCTTAGTCGGGGGTCCTACAGATACGCAGTATTTT. It yields the protein CASSLVGGPTDTQYF.

The J gene is TRBJ2-7, the V gene TRBV12-3 or TRBV12-4; a weak D match, TRBD1 (6 bases). The ends were cut back, 1 base at V and 6 bases at J, with 16 bases in the middle. There are 15 residues in the CDR3. As DNA, the CDR3 is TGTGCCAGCAGTTTAGGTGGGACAATTCCTCTCGAGCAGTACTTC. Protein sequence: CASSLGGTIPLEQYF.